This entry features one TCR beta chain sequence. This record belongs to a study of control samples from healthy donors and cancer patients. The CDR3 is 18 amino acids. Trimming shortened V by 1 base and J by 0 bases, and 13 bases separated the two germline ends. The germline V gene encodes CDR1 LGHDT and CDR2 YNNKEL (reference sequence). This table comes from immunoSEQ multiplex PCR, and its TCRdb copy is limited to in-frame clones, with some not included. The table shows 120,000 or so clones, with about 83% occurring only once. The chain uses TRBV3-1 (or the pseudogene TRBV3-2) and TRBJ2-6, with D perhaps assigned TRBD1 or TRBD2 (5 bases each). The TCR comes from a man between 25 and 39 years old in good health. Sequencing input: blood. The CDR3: CASSQGGTAFSGANVLTF. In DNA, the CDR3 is TGTGCCAGCAGCCAAGGAGGGACGGCTTTCTCTGGGGCCAACGTCCTGACTTTC.